This T cell receptor beta chain appears in the sequencing data of a study of shared T cell receptors in the human thymus. Here immunoSEQ multiplex PCR was the method, and the copy in TCRdb shows in-frame clones only, minus some. The repertoire holds hundreds of thousands of clones, with approximately 85% as singletons. CDR3 length equals 12 residues. Germline CDR1 and CDR2: SQVTM and ANQGSEA. V was clipped by 4 bases and J by 4 bases, with 8 bases between them. Another study also made use of these data, one on human thymus T cells. That report adds: The donor group consisted of healthy Finnish infants who were having corrective surgery for congenital heart defects. Thymic samples were excised during corrective heart operations. Blood and thymic repertoires both appeared biased in V and J gene usage. In unrelated individuals, thymic repertoires overlapped highly, according to related research.

This sequence joins TRBV29-1 and TRBJ2-1; D uncertain. This TCR was sampled from a girl under three years old with a congenital heart defect. Input material: thymocytes. CDR3 sequence: CSVVWHYNEQFF. The CDR3 nucleotides read TGCAGCGTTGTCTGGCATTACAATGAGCAGTTCTTC.